This section outlines one TCR beta chain sequence together with its context. Its binding antigen is unknown. No base quality values were provided; no much bigger clone lies one nucleotide off. The immunoSEQ assay at survey resolution was applied to genomic DNA for sequencing of TCRbeta rearrangements. As for how the authors treated the data: In the TCR sequencing data, the lowest productive clonotype frequency that could be detected was 2.59 x 10-5. Only productive TCRbeta rearrangements, meaning sequences that were complete and in-frame, were kept for the analyses. Simpson clonality, calculated in the immunoSEQ Analyzer version 3.0, was used as the measure of sample clonality. Clones were binned by frequency as very rare, small, medium, large (1-20%) or hyperexpanded (>20%). Generation probabilities were estimated with OLGA 1.2.3, V-gene circos plots were generated with VDJtools, specificities were searched for in VDJdb, and CDR3 motifs were identified with GLIPH. Here the immuneACCESS table is served through TCRdb, limited to in-frame sequences with V and J called. Missing clones are a known gap in these copies; in checked studies unresolved V genes cover under half, and the rest lacks a known reason. V, J and clone size are those of that table, while D and trimming were read from the DNA. Across this sample there are 40,000 to 45,000 clones, with 70% to 85% seen only once. In total, the top ten clones hold 0.3% to 0.35% of the sample.

The cysteine opens and the phenylalanine closes a CDR3 of 14 amino acids. Solely the CDR3 DNA is kept, with 42 bases framed from the first base. V and J lose 6 bases and 2 bases, and a span of 14 bases separates them. Via the germline V gene (reference sequence), CDR1 is LNHDA and CDR2 SQIVND. The source of the sample is a study of STAT5B mutations in CD4+ large granular lymphocyte leukemia (dated by TCRdb to 2022 to 2024). Concerning the study at large: Among the healthy controls, the CDR3 'QG' motif was associated with a particular HLA allele. The TCRbeta repertoires of CD4+ T-cell large granular lymphocyte leukemia patients were compared with the TCRbeta repertoires of healthy blood donors. Flow cytometry on FACSCanto II or FACSVerse showed that the purified fractions were more than 95% pure among lymphocytes.

Buffy coats from 35 to 40 blood donors, supplied by the Finnish Red Cross blood service, were used as healthy controls. All TCR-sequenced material derived from peripheral blood: patient blood samples and healthy donor buffy coats. Peripheral blood mononuclear cells were isolated by Ficoll-Hypaque gradient centrifugation. Magnetic purification was used to isolate CD4+ cells from the buffy coats of the healthy controls. The Gentra Puregene Cell and Tissue kit was used to extract genomic DNA, and a Qubit 2.0 fluorometer was used to measure the amount of genomic DNA. Here is what the overall study found, with its caveats: TRBV06-family usage was enriched among the top patient clones (8/27) compared with healthy controls (2/35). Main leukemic clonotypes were private to each patient, although roughly 25% of the main leukemic clonotypes were found at low frequency in the non-leukemic repertoires of other patients. Compared with healthy CD4+ repertoires, CD4-sorted patient repertoires appeared more clonal, and this difference remained even after the putative leukemic clones were removed. The data were not HLA-matched, and the higher clonality in CD4+ T-LGLL than in CD8+ T-LGLL could be due to the relatively small sample size.

Material: CD4+ T cells from blood buffy coats. The chain couples TRBV19 to TRBJ2-7; TRBD2 is a weak D gene call, 6 bases matching. The clonotype originates from a human donor in good health. For the CDR3, the sequence is CASSLGEETYEQYF. The DNA reads TGTGCCAGTAGCCTAGGGGAGGAAACCTACGAGCAGTACTTC.